A selection of T cell receptor beta chains follows, all from one sample in a study of T cell responses to AZD1222 COVID-19 vaccine. Data came from immunoSEQ multiplex PCR; TCRdb stores just in-frame clones and leaves some out. The sample shows some 97,000 clones, around nine tenths of them seen only once. The sequencing here drew on peripheral blood, taken on day 0 of AZD1222 vaccination. These receptors all come from an adult in good health. CDR3s include the opening cysteine and the closing phenylalanine or tryptophan. The order of the fields is CDR3 protein, V gene, D gene, J gene. The D gene is left open where the match is weak.

CDR3 protein: CASTGPLANTGELFF; V gene: TRBV4-2; D gene: .; J gene: TRBJ2-2
CDR3 protein: CASSPRDRLYGYTF; V gene: TRBV5-4; D gene: TRBD1; J gene: TRBJ1-2
CDR3 protein: CASTPNSDTQYF; V gene: TRBV2; D gene: .; J gene: TRBJ2-3
CDR3 protein: CASKQGAQGYTF; V gene: TRBV7-8; D gene: TRBD1; J gene: TRBJ1-2
CDR3 protein: CASSEGGHLSGANVLTF; V gene: TRBV2; D gene: .; J gene: TRBJ2-6
CDR3 protein: CASSSPEFGGRNYEQYF; V gene: TRBV5-6; D gene: TRBD2; J gene: TRBJ2-7
CDR3 protein: CASIMGAAGTDTQYF; V gene: TRBV6-5; D gene: .; J gene: TRBJ2-3
CDR3 protein: CASSFAETQYF; V gene: TRBV12-3/TRBV12-4; D gene: .; J gene: TRBJ2-5
CDR3 protein: CASNERGGSYEQYF; V gene: TRBV5-5; D gene: .; J gene: TRBJ2-7
CDR3 protein: CASSSGQGHGDTQYF; V gene: TRBV11-3; D gene: TRBD1; J gene: TRBJ2-3
CDR3 protein: CASSSPDSANYGYTF; V gene: TRBV6-5; D gene: .; J gene: TRBJ1-2
CDR3 protein: CASSGQVNTEAFF; V gene: TRBV18; D gene: TRBD1; J gene: TRBJ1-1
CDR3 protein: CASSLKVTALIGDTQYF; V gene: TRBV11-2; D gene: .; J gene: TRBJ2-3
CDR3 protein: CATSPPVDYTIYF; V gene: TRBV15; D gene: .; J gene: TRBJ1-3
CDR3 protein: CASSLALDSGRRNEQFF; V gene: TRBV11-1; D gene: TRBD2; J gene: TRBJ2-1
CDR3 protein: CASSLDYRTAYEQYF; V gene: TRBV7-2; D gene: .; J gene: TRBJ2-7
CDR3 protein: CASSQPSGGRGYTF; V gene: TRBV3-1/TRBV3-2; D gene: TRBD1; J gene: TRBJ1-2
CDR3 protein: CASSHKRENYEQYF; V gene: TRBV6-5; D gene: TRBD2; J gene: TRBJ2-7
CDR3 protein: CASSPDSSGANVLTF; V gene: TRBV5-1; D gene: .; J gene: TRBJ2-6
CDR3 protein: CASSQIRRGPGPPRDEAFF; V gene: TRBV14; D gene: .; J gene: TRBJ1-1
CDR3 protein: CASSGPGQENSPLHF; V gene: TRBV2; D gene: TRBD1; J gene: TRBJ1-6